The 26 T cell receptor beta chains given below trace back to one sample, sequenced in a study of Graves' ophthalmopathy and Graves' hyperthyroidism. Amplification from RNA transcripts yielded the TCR beta CDR3 regions. HTBI primers were used in a first-round RT-PCR, which preceded a second-round multiplex PCR. TCRdb processed the multiplex PCR reads anew with MiXCR; each CDR3 protein has one entry. In the table there are approximately 540,000 distinct CDR3 sequences, about two fifths of which are singletons. Material for sequencing was peripheral blood or thyroid tissue (not recorded which). The receptors originated from an adult man with Graves' hyperthyroidism.

This clonotype was detected ten times or more. V is TRBV9 and J is TRBJ2-7, with D possibly being TRBD1 (6 bases). The ends were cut back, 0 bases at V and 2 bases at J, with 9 bases in the middle. The CDR3 contains 14 residues. CDR1 and CDR2 (germline): SGDLS, YYNGEE. DNA of the CDR3: TGTGCCAGCAGCGTAGGGGGACAACCCTACGAGCAGTACTTC. Residues: CASSVGGQPYEQYF.

The chain uses TRBV19 and TRBJ2-7; D tentatively reads TRBD1 or TRBD2 (6 bases each). The V end lost 1 base, the J end lost 2 bases, and 9 bases lay between the germline ends. The CDR3 length is 14 residues. CDR1 is LNHDA and CDR2 is SQIVND in the germline V gene (reference sequence). The DNA of the CDR3 is TGTGCCAGTAGTATAGTGGAGGGGGCCTACGAGCAGTACTTC. It yields the protein CASSIVEGAYEQYF.

J is TRBJ1-5 and V is TRBV12-3 or TRBV12-4, with 8 nucleotides matching TRBD1. This CDR3 contains 16 residues. V shed 1 base, J shed 5 bases, and the junction held 7 bases outside the gene matches. CDR3 in DNA: TGTGCCAGCAGTTTAGAAGTCGGACAGGGACATCAGCCCCAGCATTTT. Translating gives CASSLEVGQGHQPQHF.

There are a few counts of this clonotype. The chain recombines TRBV30 with TRBJ1-5; tentative D call: TRBD1 (6 bases). The V and J ends lost 5 bases and 5 bases respectively, with 16 bases between them. The germline V gene has CDR1 GTSNPN and CDR2 SVGIG (reference sequence). The CDR3 sequence is 14 residues long. CDR3 DNA: TGTGCCTGGGGGGAGCCAGGGGTTCATCAGCCCCAGCATTTT. This encodes CAWGEPGVHQPQHF.

This clonotype has at least ten counts. The chain links TRBV7-9 to TRBJ2-3; D is unclear. This CDR3 region has 12 residues. Trimming took off 5 bases at V and 2 bases at J, with 5 bases between the two ends. In germline, CDR1 is SEHNR, CDR2 FQNEAQ (reference sequence). The CDR3 coding sequence is TGTGCCAGCAGCGCCAACACAGATACGCAGTATTTT. This translates into CASSANTDTQYF.

The CDR3 sequence: CASSRLASDTQYF. The CDR3 nucleotides read TGTGCCAGTAGTCGACTAGCTTCAGATACGCAGTATTTT. The chain joins TRBV19 to TRBJ1-3, with 7 bases matching TRBD2. The J call could be wrong; TRBJ2-3 is a better fit for the DNA end. Germline CDR1 reads LNHDA; CDR2 reads SQIVND (reference sequence). CDR3 length: 13 residues.

This clonotype appeared many times. The chain is built from TRBV7-9 and TRBJ2-7; D is unresolved. The CDR3 loop spans 14 amino acids. Per the germline V gene, CDR1 is SEHNR and CDR2 is FQNEAQ (reference sequence). V dropped 5 bases and J dropped 4 bases, with 15 bases sitting between them. CDR3 amino acids: CASSHRRFQYEQYF. CDR3 DNA: TGTGCCAGCAGCCACCGCCGGTTCCAATACGAGCAGTACTTC. Full variable domain (remainder filled in from reference TRBV7-9 and TRBJ2-7): DTGVSQNPRHKITKRGQNVTFRCDPISEHNRLYWYRQTLGQGPEFLTYFQNEAQLEKSRLLSDRFSAERPKGSFSTLEIQRTEQGDSAMYLCASSHRRFQYEQYFGPGTRLTVT.

A few counts support this clonotype. The gene calls are TRBV20-1 and TRBJ2-1; 10 bases match TRBD2. CDR1 is DFQATT and CDR2 is SNEGSKA in the germline V gene (reference sequence). Trimming took 0 bases from V and 4 from J; bases not matched to a gene: 3. CDR3 length equals 15 residues. CDR3 loop: CSAREGAGGYNEQFF. CDR3 DNA: TGCAGTGCTAGAGAAGGAGCGGGGGGGTACAATGAGCAGTTCTTC.

This clonotype was seen at least ten times. This sequence joins TRBV12-3 or TRBV12-4 and TRBJ2-5; the D gene is possibly TRBD1 (5 bases). The CDR3 runs to 13 residues. V lost 5 bases to trimming and J lost 9 bases, with 16 bases between them. CDR3 residues: CASSPAPEGAQYF. CDR3 bases: TGTGCCAGCAGTCCCGCCCCGGAAGGGGCCCAGTACTTC.

This clonotype was recorded a few times. The rearrangement uses TRBV28 and TRBJ1-5, with D perhaps TRBD1 (5 bases). The CDR3 runs 13 residues. The V end was cut by 4 bases, the J end by 7 bases, with 11 bases between. From germline, CDR1 is MDHEN and CDR2 SYDVKM. The CDR3 sequence is CASSSSGIQPQHF. In DNA form, the CDR3 reads TGTGCCAGCAGTTCCTCAGGGATCCAGCCCCAGCATTTT.

Only a few counts were recorded for this clonotype. V gene TRBV29-1 combines with J gene TRBJ2-2, with 7 bases that match TRBD1. CDR3 length equals 12 residues. Germline assignment: CDR1 SQVTM and CDR2 ANQGSEA. The CDR3 DNA is TGCACCGGACAGGCCCACACCGGGGAGCTGTTTTTT. It yields the protein CTGQAHTGELFF.

This clonotype was recorded many times. The chain links TRBV10-3 to TRBJ2-7; D is perhaps TRBD2 (6 bases). Germline CDR1 is ENHRY and CDR2 is SYGVKD. CDR3 length: 16 residues. V was cut by 0 bases and J by 2 bases, with 14 bases left in between. The CDR3 DNA is TGTGCCATCAGTGAGTCAAAAGCGGGTTACGCCTACGAGCAGTACTTC. Translating gives CAISESKAGYAYEQYF.

Notes on this clonotype: Compared with germline, one end of the junction differs, possibly owing to a read error. The rearrangement links TRBV29-1 to TRBJ2-7, with 7 bases identical to TRBD1. Germline loops: CDR1 SQVTM, CDR2 ANQGSEA. The CDR3 runs 14 residues. The CDR3 DNA reads as TGCAGCGTGACACAGGGGACGAACACCGGGGAGCTGTACTTC. It codes for CSVTQGTNTGELYF.

The chain is built from TRBV15 and TRBJ1-1; the match to TRBD1 covers 9 bases. V trimming: 3 bases; J trimming: 8 bases; junction bases outside the gene matches: 7. Germline-derived CDR1 and CDR2 are LNHNV and YYDKDF (reference sequence). The CDR3 totals 14 residues. CDR3 region: CATSSRRTGDEAFF. In DNA form, the CDR3 reads TGTGCCACCAGCAGCCGAAGGACAGGGGACGAAGCTTTCTTT. Combining the CDR3 with reference TRBV15 and TRBJ1-1 gives the whole variable domain DAMVIQNPRYQVTQFGKPVTLSCSQTLNHNVMYWYQQKSSQAPKLLFHYYDKDFNNEADTPDNFQSRRPNTSFCFLDIRSPGLGDTAMYLCATSSRRTGDEAFFGQGTRLTVV.

V usage is TRBV20-1 and J usage is TRBJ1-5; weak D call: TRBD1 (6 bases). The CDR3 is 17 residues long. V lost 0 bases to trimming and J lost 2 bases, with 17 bases between them. Germline lookup yields CDR1 DFQATT and CDR2 SNEGSKA (reference sequence). The CDR3 DNA reads TGCAGTGCTAGAGATAGCGCGGGGGCGCGGGGCAATCAGCCCCAGCATTTT. It specifies CSARDSAGARGNQPQHF.

The chain joins TRBV27 to TRBJ2-7; tentative D call: TRBD1 (6 bases). The CDR3 has 13 amino acids. Between the trimmed V and J ends, which lost 9 bases and 3 bases, there was a span of 15 bases. CDR1 MNHEY and CDR2 SMNVEV come from the germline V gene (reference sequence). In DNA, the CDR3 is TGTGCCAGACACAGGGTGGGTTTCTACGAGCAGTACTTC. It specifies CARHRVGFYEQYF.

At least ten counts were recorded for this clonotype. The rearrangement uses TRBV11-3 and TRBJ1-4; 7 bases fit TRBD1. The V gene end was trimmed by 10 bases and the J gene end by 7 bases; junction bases not matched to a gene: 9. CDR1 and CDR2 from the germline V gene are SGHNT and YENEEA. The CDR3 runs 13 residues. In nucleotides, the CDR3 is TGTGCCACCAAAGAGGGGGCTGGTGAAAAACTGTTTTTT. Residues: CATKEGAGEKLFF. Variable domain in full (rest from reference TRBV11-3 and TRBJ1-4): EAGVVQSPRYKIIEKKQPVAFWCNPISGHNTLYWYLQNLGQGPELLIRYENEEAVDDSQLPKDRFSAERLKGVDSTLKIQPAELGDSAVYLCATKEGAGEKLFFGSGTQLSVL.

This clonotype was recorded a few times. The gene calls are TRBV2 and TRBJ2-3; a possible D gene is TRBD2 (5 bases). The CDR3 has 13 residues. Trimming pared 4 bases from V and 5 bases from J, leaving 10 bases between. Per the germline V gene, CDR1 is SNHLY and CDR2 is FYNNEI. The CDR3 sequence is CASSVNEGDTQYF. The CDR3, as DNA: TGTGCCAGCAGTGTCAACGAGGGAGATACGCAGTATTTT.

This chain uses TRBV7-2 with TRBJ2-7; possibly TRBD1 for D (6 bases). The J call may be wrong; the DNA end is better matched by TRBJ2-5. Germline V lookup: CDR1 SGHTA, CDR2 FQGNSA. The CDR3 totals 16 residues. The CDR3 loop reads CASSFYRAVNEETQYF. In DNA, the CDR3 is TGTGCCAGCAGCTTCTACAGGGCGGTGAATGAAGAGACCCAGTACTTC.

The J gene is TRBJ1-1, the V gene TRBV2; D gene ambiguous. Germline-derived CDR1 and CDR2 are SNHLY and FYNNEI. Between the trimmed V and J ends, which lost 4 bases and 1 base, there was a span of 13 bases. CDR3 length equals 15 residues. The CDR3 bases are TGTGCCAGCAGTGGGTCGTCCAGCGGGAACACTGAAGCTTTCTTT. Translation gives CASSGSSSGNTEAFF.

This clonotype was found a few times. This chain joins TRBV2 and TRBJ1-1; D ambiguous. This CDR3 comprises 12 residues. V gave up 5 bases and J gave up 11 bases, with 15 bases separating them. From germline, CDR1 is SNHLY and CDR2 FYNNEI. Here the CDR3 DNA reads TGTGCCAGCAGTTTTTATCCGATGGGGGCTTTCTTT. Its protein is CASSFYPMGAFF.

This clonotype was detected ten times or more. V is TRBV20-1 and J is TRBJ2-2; a weak D match, TRBD1 (6 bases). The CDR3 spans 15 residues. Trimming stripped 0 bases from V and 2 bases from J, with 10 bases between. Germline lookup yields CDR1 DFQATT and CDR2 SNEGSKA (reference sequence). The CDR3 here is CSARDLQGNTGELFF. Here the CDR3 DNA reads TGCAGTGCTAGAGATCTACAGGGAAACACCGGGGAGCTGTTTTTT.

The V call is TRBV7-6, the J call TRBJ2-3; D call uncertain. Trimming cost V 8 bases and J 1 base, with 13 bases left between them. This CDR3 is 14 amino acids long. In germline, CDR1 is SGHVS, CDR2 FNYEAQ. CDR3 in DNA: TGTGCCAGCGGCAACAGTGGTCGCACAGATACGCAGTATTTT. Protein: CASGNSGRTDTQYF. Looking up the rest from reference TRBV7-6 and TRBJ2-3 gives the full variable domain: GAGVSQSPRYKVTKRGQDVALRCDPISGHVSLYWYRQALGQGPEFLTYFNYEAQQDKSGLPNDRFSAERPEGSISTLTIQRTEQRDSAMYRCASGNSGRTDTQYFGPGTRLTVL.

In this sample, this clonotype turned up once. The chain couples TRBV7-9 to TRBJ2-7; D is ambiguous. The CDR3 length is 14 residues. Between the trimmed V and J ends, which lost 6 bases and 0 bases, there was a span of 12 bases. The germline gives CDR1 SEHNR, CDR2 FQNEAQ (reference sequence). CDR3 bases: TGTGCCAGCAGTCCGAAAGGATACTCCTACGAGCAGTACTTC. The encoded protein is CASSPKGYSYEQYF.

Of note for this clonotype: The germline gene is not matched at one end of the junction; a read error may be the cause. V gene TRBV5-1 combines with J gene TRBJ1-6, with D maybe TRBD1 (5 bases). Looked up from germline, CDR1 is SGHRS and CDR2 is YFSETQ. The CDR3 is 16 amino acids. The CDR3 nucleotides read TGTGCCAGCAGCGGGGGTGGGGCAGGTTTTGGTTCACCCCTCCACTTT. Translating it yields CASSGGGAGFGSPLHF.

The chain joins TRBV25-1 to TRBJ2-5; 10 bases are a match to TRBD1. The CDR3 contains 17 residues. Trimming cost V 4 bases and J 2 bases; bases outside gene matches: 10. CDR1 is MGHDK and CDR2 is SYGVNS in the germline V gene. The CDR3: CASSALGDRGPQETQYF. CDR3 nucleotide sequence: TGTGCCAGCAGTGCCTTAGGGGACAGGGGCCCTCAAGAGACCCAGTACTTC.